The TCR beta chain described here comes from a study of CD8+CD57+ T cells in acquired aplastic anemia. Using genomic DNA as the template, TCR beta VDJ and CDR3 profiling was carried out. TCRdb processed the reads anew with MiXCR; each CDR3 protein has one entry. The sample carries 150,000 to 200,000 distinct CDR3 sequences, 71% recorded once. Per the germline V gene, CDR1 is SQVTM and CDR2 is ANQGSEA. Trimming cost V 0 bases and J 12 bases, with 15 bases left between them. CDR3 length: 13 amino acids. CD8+CD57+ cell expansion, shown by flow cytometry, had occurred in the patients selected for sequencing. There was no therapy given to any patient before the blood sampling took place.

The sequenced material came from sorted CD4+, CD8+, or CD8+CD57+ T cells (not recorded which) from PBMCs. The rearrangement uses TRBV29-1 and TRBJ2-1; D possibly uses TRBD1 or TRBD2 (5 bases each). The TCR was taken from a human donor with aplastic anemia. Here the CDR3 reads CSVEDGAAGGQFF. Here the CDR3 DNA reads TGCAGCGTTGAAGATGGTGCGGCTGGGGGGCAGTTCTTC.